These 32 T cell receptor beta chains share one sample of origin, sequenced in a study of shared clonotypes between healthy human individuals. CD45RO-negative CD8 cells positively selected for CCR7 made up the naive population, which excluded terminally differentiated effector memory CD45RA+ cells. Assay: immunoSEQ multiplex PCR; the TCRdb copy retains only in-frame clones and omits some. Among roughly 770,000 clones listed, 95% to 97% were seen once. Material for sequencing was naive CD8+ T cells sorted from blood. These receptors were collected from a man aged 30-40 years in good health.

The CDR3 nucleotides are TGTGCCAGCAGTGAAGTGTGGCCCCAGGTTAGGAACAATGAGCAGTTCTTC. Encoded protein: CASSEVWPQVRNNEQFF. V usage is TRBV6-1 and J usage is TRBJ2-1; D uncertain. V was clipped by 1 base and J by 5 bases, with 18 bases between them. Germline CDR1 and CDR2: MNHNS and SASEGT. This CDR3 spans 17 amino acids.

The V gene is TRBV30, the J gene TRBJ2-7; 10 bases map to TRBD2. The trim removed 8 bases at V and 2 bases at J, leaving 3 bases unmatched. This CDR3 contains 12 residues. CDR1 and CDR2 from the germline V gene are GTSNPN and SVGIG (reference sequence). The CDR3 DNA sequence: TGTGCCGGGGGACTAGCGACCTACGAGCAGTACTTC. Translated: CAGGLATYEQYF.

The count of this clone is one. V gene TRBV6-5 combines with J gene TRBJ1-2; TRBD1 aligns across 10 bases. The CDR3 consists of 14 residues. Per germline, CDR1 MNHEY and CDR2 SVGAGI. The V gene end was trimmed by 6 bases and the J gene end by 7 bases; junction bases not matched to a gene: 8. CDR3 protein: CASRPGQGFGGYTF. DNA of the CDR3: TGTGCCAGCAGACCGGGACAGGGGTTTGGTGGCTACACCTTC.

V and J are TRBV6-1 and TRBJ2-3; 13 nucleotides agree with TRBD2. CDR1 is MNHNS, CDR2 SASEGT, per germline. The CDR3 has 17 amino acids. V dropped 3 bases and J dropped 3; count of bases not matched to a gene: 6. CDR3 nucleotides: TGTGCCAGCAGTGATGGGACTAGCGGGGCGGGTACAGATACGCAGTATTTT. Protein product: CASSDGTSGAGTDTQYF.

The genes are TRBV28 and TRBJ1-5, with unresolved D. V lost 6 bases, J lost 4 bases, and 19 bases lay in between. The germline gives CDR1 MDHEN, CDR2 SYDVKM. The CDR3 runs to 16 residues. This CDR3 reads CASSPINRAGNQPQHF. The DNA of the CDR3 is TGTGCCAGCAGCCCGATAAATCGGGCCGGGAATCAGCCCCAGCATTTT.

This clone was picked up one time. The chain is built from TRBV7-9 and TRBJ2-7; 8 bases fit TRBD1. The CDR3 covers 13 residues. Germline CDR1 reads SEHNR; CDR2 reads FQNEAQ (reference sequence). The V gene end was trimmed by 5 bases and the J gene end by 3 bases; junction bases not matched to a gene: 3. The CDR3 here is CASSHGTGYEQYF. Written as DNA, the CDR3 is TGTGCCAGCAGCCACGGGACAGGCTACGAGCAGTACTTC.

The chain uses TRBV5-1 and TRBJ2-7, with 8 bases that match TRBD1. The junction had 11 bases not matched to a gene; V was cut back by 4 bases and J by 5 bases. The CDR3 runs to 15 residues. Germline V CDR1 and CDR2: SGHRS, YFSETQ. The CDR3 protein is CASSPTWDRPHEQYF. The DNA for the CDR3 is TGCGCCAGCAGCCCCACCTGGGACAGGCCCCACGAGCAGTACTTC.

This clone was seen a handful of times. CDR3 coding DNA: TGTGCCAGCAGCTTTGAGGGACTAGCGGGAGGAGATACGCAGTATTTT. Protein: CASSFEGLAGGDTQYF. This chain uses TRBV7-6 with TRBJ2-3; 15 nucleotides match TRBD2. Germline V gives CDR1 SGHVS, CDR2 FNYEAQ. V was pared by 3 bases and J by 5 bases, with 3 bases of the junction left unmatched. The CDR3 is made up of 16 amino acids.

The chain is built from TRBV11-2 and TRBJ2-1, with unresolved D. V was cut by 3 bases and J by 8 bases, with 11 bases left in between. CDR3 size: 13 residues. Per germline, CDR1 SGHAT and CDR2 FQNNGV. The CDR3 sequence is CASSFPIPHEQFF. CDR3 nucleotide sequence: TGTGCCAGCAGCTTCCCAATCCCTCATGAGCAGTTCTTC.

The V and J genes are TRBV9 and TRBJ2-2, with D perhaps TRBD2 (6 bases). The germline CDR1 and CDR2 sequences are SGDLS and YYNGEE. Trimming took 0 bases from V and 0 from J, leaving 12 bases between them. This CDR3 spans 17 amino acids. CDR3 residues: CASSVERASANTGELFF. CDR3 nucleotide sequence: TGTGCCAGCAGCGTAGAAAGGGCTAGCGCGAACACCGGGGAGCTGTTTTTT. Using reference TRBV9 and TRBJ2-2 for the parts outside the CDR3, the full variable domain is DSGVTQTPKHLITATGQRVTLRCSPRSGDLSVYWYQQSLDQGLQFLIQYYNGEERAKGNILERFSAQQFPDLHSELNLSSLELGDSALYFCASSVERASANTGELFFGEGSRLTVL.

This chain joins TRBV30 and TRBJ2-7, with TRBD1 matching 7 bases. Losses at the gene ends were 1 base for V and 3 bases for J; bases not matched to a gene: 12. The CDR3 length is 16 residues. Germline V gene data show CDR1 as GTSNPN and CDR2 as SVGIG (reference sequence). The CDR3 region has the DNA TGTGCCTGGAGTGGCGACAGGGCTCACGACCTCTACGAGCAGTACTTC. It yields the protein CAWSGDRAHDLYEQYF.

The chain carries TRBV9 and TRBJ2-7; D possibly uses TRBD1 or TRBD2 (5 bases each). From germline, CDR1 is SGDLS and CDR2 YYNGEE. Trimming cost V 2 bases and J 3 bases, with 9 bases left between them. The CDR3 covers 13 residues. CDR3 residues: CASSVGVHYEQYF. CDR3 DNA: TGTGCCAGCAGCGTGGGGGTACACTACGAGCAGTACTTC.

This clone came up once. The chain uses TRBV15 and TRBJ2-1; TRBD1 matches at 7 bases. Germline CDR1 reads LNHNV; CDR2 reads YYDKDF (reference sequence). The CDR3 contains 14 residues. The V and J ends lost 4 bases and 5 bases, in that order; junction bases with no gene match: 5. CDR3 sequence reads: CATSIRDSHNEQFF. The CDR3 DNA sequence: TGTGCCACCAGCATCCGGGACAGTCACAATGAGCAGTTCTTC.

This chain uses TRBV18 with TRBJ2-7, with D maybe TRBD1 (5 bases). V was trimmed by 4 bases and J by 0 bases, leaving 10 bases between them. Germline CDR1 reads KGHSH; CDR2 reads LQKENI. The CDR3 is 14 residues long. CDR3 amino acids: CASSLQDNSYEQYF. CDR3 bases: TGTGCCAGCTCACTACAGGACAACTCCTACGAGCAGTACTTC. The complete variable domain, with remaining parts taken from reference TRBV18 and TRBJ2-7, reads NAGVMQNPRHLVRRRGQEARLRCSPMKGHSHVYWYRQLPEEGLKFMVYLQKENIIDESGMPKERFSAEFPKEGPSILRIQQVVRGDSAAYFCASSLQDNSYEQYFGPGTRLTVT.

The chain uses TRBV7-9 and TRBJ2-1, with 7 bases fitting TRBD2. Per the germline V gene, CDR1 is SEHNR and CDR2 is FQNEAQ (reference sequence). The V and J ends lost 2 bases and 1 base, in that order; junction bases with no gene match: 5. The CDR3 extends over 16 amino acids. DNA of the CDR3: TGTGCCAGCAGCTTACCACGAGCGGGATCCTACAATGAGCAGTTCTTC. This translates into CASSLPRAGSYNEQFF.

About this clone: This sample also contains other DNA sequences that code for the same CDR3. CDR3 coding DNA: TGTGCCAGCAGTGAAGCGGGCTACGAGCAGTACTTC. Its translation is CASSEAGYEQYF. This chain joins TRBV6-1 and TRBJ2-7; unclear D gene. The CDR3 totals 12 residues. The V gene's germline CDR1 is MNHNS and CDR2 SASEGT. V lost 0 bases and J 3 bases, leaving 3 bases between the germline ends.

In DNA form, the CDR3 reads TGCGCCAGCAGCCAAGGGGTAGGGTGGTACGAGCAGTACTTC. Encoded protein: CASSQGVGWYEQYF. The chain joins TRBV4-1 to TRBJ2-7; no clear D. The germline gives CDR1 MGHRA, CDR2 YSYEKL. The CDR3 spans 14 residues. V lost 1 base and J 4 bases, leaving 11 bases between the germline ends.

This sequence joins TRBV11-3 and TRBJ2-1; 7 positions agree with TRBD2. The CDR3 consists of 15 residues. CDR1 is SGHNT, CDR2 YENEEA, per germline. The junction had 7 bases not matched to a gene; V was cut back by 5 bases and J by 3 bases. The CDR3 protein is CASSATAGNYNEQFF. CDR3 DNA: TGTGCCAGCAGCGCCACAGCGGGGAACTACAATGAGCAGTTCTTC.

The chain uses TRBV5-1 and TRBJ1-2; D possibly corresponds to TRBD1 (5 bases). This CDR3 has 16 residues. Germline V gives CDR1 SGHRS, CDR2 YFSETQ. The germline V and J ends were trimmed by 3 bases and 5 bases, with 20 bases remaining between them. The chain's CDR3 is CASSSDLGDTWYGYTF. CDR3 DNA sequence: TGCGCCAGCAGCTCGGACCTGGGGGATACTTGGTATGGCTACACCTTC.

The chain employs TRBV7-9 and TRBJ2-5, with TRBD1 identical over 9 bases. This CDR3 has 17 residues. Per the germline V gene, CDR1 is SEHNR and CDR2 is FQNEAQ (reference sequence). V shed 8 bases, J shed 2 bases, and the junction held 15 bases outside the gene matches. The CDR3 spells CASRTSKQGAGQETQYF. In DNA, the CDR3 is TGTGCCAGCCGCACTAGTAAACAGGGGGCCGGGCAAGAGACCCAGTACTTC.

The V call is TRBV7-6, the J call TRBJ1-1; D is perhaps TRBD1 (5 bases). The CDR3 runs 15 residues. Germline V gives CDR1 SGHVS, CDR2 FNYEAQ. The ends were cut back, 1 base at V and 2 bases at J, with 11 bases in the middle. The DNA for the CDR3 is TGTGCCAGCAGCTTAGGCGCAGGGCCAAACACTGAAGCTTTCTTT. This encodes CASSLGAGPNTEAFF. The full variable domain, rest sourced from reference TRBV7-6 and TRBJ1-1, is GAGVSQSPRYKVTKRGQDVALRCDPISGHVSLYWYRQALGQGPEFLTYFNYEAQQDKSGLPNDRFSAERPEGSISTLTIQRTEQRDSAMYRCASSLGAGPNTEAFFGQGTRLTVV.

This clone was seen more than once but under ten times. V usage is TRBV15 and J usage is TRBJ1-5; D ambiguous. CDR3 length equals 15 residues. Germline-derived CDR1 and CDR2 are LNHNV and YYDKDF (reference sequence). V dropped 0 bases and J dropped 7 bases, with 13 bases sitting between them. The CDR3, as DNA: TGTGCCACCAGCAGAGATCGGCAGGTTCGGCAGCCCCAGCATTTT. Translation gives CATSRDRQVRQPQHF.

The chain uses TRBV2 and TRBJ2-7; D is unclear. Germline assignment: CDR1 SNHLY and CDR2 FYNNEI. This CDR3 contains 14 residues. The V end was cut by 2 bases, the J end by 1 base, with 9 bases between. CDR3 residues: CASSESAASYEQYF. The CDR3 coding sequence is TGTGCCAGCAGTGAATCGGCAGCATCCTACGAGCAGTACTTC.

The chain combines TRBV10-3 with TRBJ2-7, with D uncertain. The CDR3 covers 16 residues. Germline V CDR1 and CDR2: ENHRY, SYGVKD. V gave up 0 bases and J gave up 1 base, with 13 bases separating them. The CDR3 nucleotides read TGTGCCATCAGTGAGTCTACAGCCACTAATTCCTACGAGCAGTACTTC. Protein sequence: CAISESTATNSYEQYF.

This clone was recorded a few times. The sample has other DNA sequences that encode this CDR3 too. This chain connects TRBV7-9 to TRBJ2-1; a weak D match, TRBD2 (6 bases). Germline CDR1 SEHNR, CDR2 FQNEAQ (reference sequence). The V end lost 1 base, the J end lost 0 bases, and 7 bases lay between the germline ends. The CDR3 is 15 residues long. The CDR3 is CASSLDGSSYNEQFF. The CDR3 coding sequence is TGTGCCAGCAGCTTAGACGGGAGCTCCTACAATGAGCAGTTCTTC.

This clone was seen a single time. The chain employs TRBV6-5 and TRBJ2-7; D remains ambiguous. The CDR3 is made up of 12 amino acids. From germline, CDR1 is MNHEY and CDR2 SVGAGI. Trimming left V 4 bases short and J 7 bases short, with 11 bases between. In DNA, the CDR3 is TGTGCCAGCAGTTCCAGTCTTTGGGAGCAGTACTTC. Its protein product is CASSSSLWEQYF.

The chain links TRBV10-1 to TRBJ2-3, with D hard to call. The CDR3 loop spans 15 amino acids. The V gene's germline CDR1 is WNHNN and CDR2 SYGVQD (reference sequence). V was shortened by 0 bases and J by 0 bases, with 7 bases between the two germline ends. The CDR3 DNA reads TGCGCCAGCAGTGAGTCCAGAGCGAGCACAGATACGCAGTATTTT. Amino acid sequence: CASSESRASTDTQYF.

V usage is TRBV27 and J usage is TRBJ2-7; 7 positions agree with TRBD2. This CDR3 has 16 amino acids. With V trimmed by 4 bases and J by 2 bases, 11 bases remained unmatched. Germline V gene data show CDR1 as MNHEY and CDR2 as SMNVEV (reference sequence). DNA of the CDR3: TGTGCCAGCAGTTACCTCCGGGACTACCGTACCTACGAGCAGTACTTC. This gives the protein CASSYLRDYRTYEQYF.

The V gene is TRBV29-1, the J gene TRBJ2-7; TRBD2 agrees at 11 bases. Germline lookup yields CDR1 SQVTM and CDR2 ANQGSEA. The ends lost 5 bases at V and 0 bases at J; junction bases unmatched: 9. CDR3 length: 16 amino acids. CDR3 sequence: CSVSDIAGGPSYEQYF. The CDR3 DNA is TGCAGCGTTTCAGATATAGCGGGAGGGCCCTCCTACGAGCAGTACTTC.

V gene TRBV30 combines with J gene TRBJ1-4, with D perhaps TRBD1 (5 bases). This CDR3 contains 14 residues. Germline CDR1 GTSNPN, CDR2 SVGIG (reference sequence). V was shortened by 0 bases and J by 11 bases, with 16 bases between the two germline ends. CDR3 residues: CAWSVLSGGDKLFF. CDR3 nucleotides: TGTGCCTGGAGTGTACTTTCTGGGGGTGATAAACTGTTTTTT.

This clone was seen only once. The rearrangement uses TRBV7-8 and TRBJ2-5; possible D gene TRBD1, 6 bases. The CDR3 contains 12 residues. Trimming left V 8 bases short and J 5 bases short, with 12 bases between. Germline lookup yields CDR1 SGHVS and CDR2 FQNEAQ. DNA for the CDR3: TGTGCCAGCGTACAGGGATCGGAGACCCAGTACTTC. Protein product: CASVQGSETQYF. Looking up the rest from reference TRBV7-8 and TRBJ2-5 gives the full variable domain: GAGVSQSPRYKVAKRGQDVALRCDPISGHVSLFWYQQALGQGPEFLTYFQNEAQLDKSGLPSDRFFAERPEGSVSTLKIQRTQQEDSAVYLCASVQGSETQYFGPGTRLLVL.

This clone appeared a single time. The chain carries TRBV7-8 and TRBJ2-1, with D possibly matching TRBD1 (7 bases). CDR1 SGHVS and CDR2 FQNEAQ come from the germline V gene. Trimming pared 2 bases from V and 9 bases from J, leaving 26 bases between. CDR3 length: 18 residues. The DNA for the CDR3 is TGTGCCAGCAGCTTACTTAGAGGGGGCGATTACCCAGCGGGTGAGCAGTTCTTC. It codes for CASSLLRGGDYPAGEQFF.